Following are 27 T cell receptor beta chains from one sample sequenced in a study of cytomegalovirus exposure and HLA in healthy donors. PCR involved 60 Vbeta and 13 Jbeta primers. Libraries were prepared by immunoSEQ multiplex PCR; TCRdb keeps only in-frame clonotypes and omits some of them. This sample contains approximately 120,000 clones. The sequenced sample consisted of PBMCs. Receptors originate from a man younger than 35 in good health and CMV-seronegative.

The gene calls are TRBV21-1 and TRBJ1-2. TRBV21-1 is classified as a pseudogene. There are 18 residues in the CDR3. The DNA for the CDR3 is TGTGCCAGCAGCAATGTCCCGCCGGGTGGGAAGGGAGACTATGGCTACACCTTC. Protein: CASSNVPPGGKGDYGYTF.

The genes are TRBV5-1 and TRBJ2-3; 8 bases agree with TRBD1. The CDR3 has 20 amino acids. Germline CDR1 SGHRS, CDR2 YFSETQ. V lost 0 bases to trimming and J lost 1 base; unmatched junction nucleotides: 16. The CDR3 loop reads CASSLAFGTGTSLGTDTQYF. The CDR3 DNA sequence: TGCGCCAGCAGCTTGGCTTTTGGGACAGGTACGAGTCTAGGCACAGATACGCAGTATTTT.

This chain connects TRBV30 to TRBJ1-1; 8 bases line up with TRBD1. Trimming took 3 bases from V and 1 from J; bases not matched to a gene: 4. Germline CDR1 GTSNPN, CDR2 SVGIG (reference sequence). CDR3 length: 14 amino acids. DNA of the CDR3: TGTGCCTGGAGGACGACAGGGGCGAACACTGAAGCTTTCTTT. Translated, it gives CAWRTTGANTEAFF.

The rearrangement links TRBV9 to TRBJ1-4, with D unresolved. With 4 bases removed from V and 5 bases from J, the gap between germline ends came to 6 bases. The length of the CDR3 is 12 residues. Germline values: CDR1 SGDLS, CDR2 YYNGEE. The DNA of the CDR3 is TGTGCCAGCAGCCCGGGAAATGAAAAACTGTTTTTT. Its protein product is CASSPGNEKLFF.

The rearrangement joins TRBV28 to TRBJ2-1; 10 nucleotides align to TRBD1. V was clipped by 6 bases and J by 5 bases; unmatched bases: 16. Germline V lookup: CDR1 MDHEN, CDR2 SYDVKM. There are 18 residues in the CDR3. Here the CDR3 DNA reads TGTGCCAGCAGCTCCCCGCTACGGGACAGGGGTTACAACAATGAGCAGTTCTTC. As protein: CASSSPLRDRGYNNEQFF.

The chain is built from TRBV27 and TRBJ1-4, with 11 bases fitting TRBD1. Looked up from germline, CDR1 is MNHEY and CDR2 is SMNVEV (reference sequence). The CDR3 contains 16 residues. Unmatched junction bases numbered 9, after V lost 5 bases and J lost 7 bases. In nucleotides, the CDR3 is TGTGCCAGCAGTCTCCTCGGGACAGGGGGGCGTGAAAAACTGTTTTTT. It is translated as CASSLLGTGGREKLFF.

V and J are TRBV9 and TRBJ1-3; D gene ambiguous. This CDR3 is built from 13 residues. Germline-derived CDR1 and CDR2 are SGDLS and YYNGEE. Trimming pared 2 bases from V and 4 bases from J, leaving 7 bases between. CDR3 protein: CASSVLLGNTIYF. The DNA of the CDR3 is TGTGCCAGCAGCGTCTTACTAGGAAACACCATATATTTT.

The genes are TRBV29-1 and TRBJ2-7, with D maybe TRBD1 (5 bases). The CDR3 is 12 residues long. Germline loops: CDR1 SQVTM, CDR2 ANQGSEA. Trimming left V 3 bases short and J 4 bases short, with 10 bases between. The CDR3 coding sequence is TGCAGCGTTGATGGGGCAGGGTACGAGCAGTACTTC. Its protein product is CSVDGAGYEQYF.

The chain employs TRBV19 and TRBJ2-2; TRBD1 is a possible D gene (5 bases). Germline values: CDR1 LNHDA, CDR2 SQIVND (reference sequence). V lost 1 base and J 1 base, leaving 10 bases between the germline ends. The CDR3 runs 16 residues. The CDR3 is CASSIGIGVNTGELFF. The CDR3 DNA reads TGTGCCAGTAGTATAGGGATAGGGGTGAACACCGGGGAGCTGTTTTTT.

The genes are TRBV28 and TRBJ1-1; TRBD1 agrees at 12 bases. Looked up from germline, CDR1 is MDHEN and CDR2 is SYDVKM. Trimming cost V 7 bases and J 5 bases; bases outside gene matches: 14. This CDR3 is 17 amino acids long. The CDR3 DNA follows: TGTGCCAGCAACAGACGGGACAGGGGGCCGGTACGGACTGAAGCTTTCTTT. This sequence encodes CASNRRDRGPVRTEAFF.

This chain links TRBV7-8 with TRBJ2-3, with D perhaps matching TRBD1 (6 bases). The CDR3 is 17 amino acids. V was cut by 3 bases and J by 0 bases, with 16 bases left in between. Germline lookup yields CDR1 SGHVS and CDR2 FQNEAQ. CDR3 protein: CASSFLKGQLSTDTQYF. The CDR3 nucleotides are TGTGCCAGCAGCTTTCTCAAAGGACAGCTTAGCACAGATACGCAGTATTTT.

This chain uses TRBV27 with TRBJ1-5; 7 bases are a match to TRBD1. The germline V gene encodes CDR1 MNHEY and CDR2 SMNVEV (reference sequence). V lost 6 bases to trimming and J lost 3 bases; unmatched junction nucleotides: 2. CDR3 length: 13 residues. CDR3 sequence (DNA): TGTGCCAGCAGAAGGGGGCCCAATCAGCCCCAGCATTTT. This codes for CASRRGPNQPQHF.

CDR3 protein: CASSPTGGAYEQYF. The CDR3 DNA follows: TGTGCCAGCAGTCCGACAGGGGGCGCCTACGAGCAGTACTTC. The chain has TRBV28 and TRBJ2-7; 10 nucleotides line up with TRBD1. The CDR3 spans 14 residues. Trimming at V came to 5 bases and at J to 2 bases, leaving 3 bases not matched to a gene. The germline V gene encodes CDR1 MDHEN and CDR2 SYDVKM.

J is TRBJ1-4 and V is TRBV4-1, with 7 nucleotides matching TRBD1. The CDR3 sequence is 16 residues long. Germline V lookup: CDR1 MGHRA, CDR2 YSYEKL. Trimming removed 0 bases from V and 4 bases from J; junction bases left unmatched: 5. In DNA form, the CDR3 reads TGCGCCAGCAGCCAAGATACAGACAGGGTTAATGAAAAACTGTTTTTT. This encodes CASSQDTDRVNEKLFF.

The chain combines TRBV7-9 with TRBJ2-7, with TRBD2 identical over 9 bases. Trimming cost V 0 bases and J 0 bases; bases outside gene matches: 3. CDR1 is SEHNR, CDR2 FQNEAQ, per germline (reference sequence). There are 16 residues in the CDR3. CDR3 nucleotides: TGTGCCAGCAGCTTAGCGCTAGCGGGGATCTCCTACGAGCAGTACTTC. Its protein product is CASSLALAGISYEQYF.

V is TRBV27 and J is TRBJ2-1, with 8 bases fitting TRBD2. J gave up 13 bases and V 2 bases, and 13 bases lay outside the gene matches. The CDR3 is made up of 15 amino acids. In germline, CDR1 is MNHEY, CDR2 SMNVEV (reference sequence). CDR3 sequence: CASSLGRGSGRAQFF. The CDR3 DNA is TGTGCCAGCAGTTTAGGACGTGGGTCCGGGAGGGCCCAGTTCTTC.

V is TRBV7-9 and J is TRBJ1-1; D ambiguous. The CDR3 extends over 14 amino acids. Germline V gene lookup returns CDR1 SEHNR and CDR2 FQNEAQ (reference sequence). The V end was cut by 2 bases, the J end by 1 base, with 8 bases between. The DNA for the CDR3 is TGTGCCAGCAGCTTACTTGTAGAGAACACTGAAGCTTTCTTT. It specifies CASSLLVENTEAFF.

The genes are TRBV5-5 and TRBJ2-3, with no clear D. Germline V lookup: CDR1 SGHKS, CDR2 YYEKEE (reference sequence). The CDR3 loop spans 13 amino acids. V gave up 4 bases and J gave up 3 bases, with 9 bases separating them. CDR3 sequence: CASSPEHTDTQYF. CDR3 nucleotides: TGTGCCAGCAGCCCGGAGCATACAGATACGCAGTATTTT.

The V gene is TRBV10-2, the J gene TRBJ1-1; D possibly corresponds to TRBD1 (6 bases). V shed 4 bases and J shed 5 bases, with 20 bases lying between them. Germline V lookup: CDR1 WSHSY, CDR2 SAAADI. The CDR3 is 16 residues long. The CDR3, as DNA: TGCGCCAGCAGTGTGGGATCAGGGGCGAGTGGGACTGAAGCTTTCTTT. As protein: CASSVGSGASGTEAFF.

The V call is TRBV5-1, the J call TRBJ1-1; D is uncertain. The CDR3 has 16 residues. CDR1 is SGHRS, CDR2 YFSETQ, per germline. The ends were cut back, 0 bases at V and 4 bases at J, with 16 bases in the middle. The CDR3 DNA sequence: TGCGCCAGCAGCTTGGGGTGGCGGGGTGGCCCCACTGAAGCTTTCTTT. It codes for CASSLGWRGGPTEAFF.

This chain joins TRBV7-9 and TRBJ2-1; 13 positions agree with TRBD2. Germline V lookup: CDR1 SEHNR, CDR2 FQNEAQ (reference sequence). The CDR3 is 17 residues long. Trimming at V came to 6 bases and at J to 2 bases, leaving 7 bases not matched to a gene. As DNA, the CDR3 is TGTGCCAGCAGTTGGGGGGGACTAGCGGGGACCTACAATGAGCAGTTCTTC. Protein: CASSWGGLAGTYNEQFF.

The chain combines TRBV9 with TRBJ1-6; no firm D call. CDR1 is SGDLS, CDR2 YYNGEE, per germline. The V gene lost 2 bases and the J gene lost 13 bases, with 16 bases spanning the gap. There are 14 residues in the CDR3. The CDR3 is CASSVRSQEGPLHF. The CDR3 bases are TGTGCCAGCAGCGTGAGGTCCCAGGAGGGTCCCCTCCACTTT. Supplemented by reference TRBV9 and TRBJ1-6, the full variable domain reads DSGVTQTPKHLITATGQRVTLRCSPRSGDLSVYWYQQSLDQGLQFLIQYYNGEERAKGNILERFSAQQFPDLHSELNLSSLELGDSALYFCASSVRSQEGPLHFGNGTRLTVT.

Concerning this clone: One junction end does not reproduce the germline sequence, and a read error may be involved. J is TRBJ1-2 and V is TRBV28; 7 bases are shared with TRBD1. The CDR3 contains 12 residues. CDR1 and CDR2 (germline): MDHEN, SYDVKM. The CDR3 spells CASITGTAPWVF. CDR3 coding DNA: TGTGCCAGCATTACCGGGACAGCGCCCTGGGTCTTC.

The chain joins TRBV19 to TRBJ1-1, with no clear D. The length of the CDR3 is 14 residues. V was trimmed by 3 bases and J by 1 base, leaving 9 bases between them. Germline V CDR1 and CDR2: LNHDA, SQIVND (reference sequence). The CDR3 reads CASSIGLANTEAFF. CDR3 nucleotide sequence: TGTGCCAGTAGTATTGGGCTGGCGAACACTGAAGCTTTCTTT.

The chain carries TRBV10-1 and TRBJ2-5; 9 bases are a match to TRBD1. V was pared by 5 bases and J by 5 bases, with 3 bases of the junction left unmatched. The CDR3 length is 13 residues. CDR1 WNHNN and CDR2 SYGVQD come from the germline V gene (reference sequence). This CDR3 reads CASSRDREETQYF. The CDR3 nucleotides are TGCGCCAGCAGTCGGGACAGGGAGGAGACCCAGTACTTC.

This chain connects TRBV30 to TRBJ2-7; weak D call: TRBD2 (5 bases). The V gene lost 4 bases and the J gene lost 7 bases, with 20 bases spanning the gap. The V gene's germline CDR1 is GTSNPN and CDR2 SVGIG (reference sequence). CDR3 length equals 14 residues. The CDR3 region has the DNA TGTGCCTGGACCCGGAGCGGCCCCCTCGTGGAGCAGTACTTC. This encodes CAWTRSGPLVEQYF.

The chain links TRBV30 to TRBJ1-1; TRBD1 matches 7 bases. The CDR3 runs to 15 residues. The trim removed 0 bases at V and 5 bases at J, leaving 9 bases unmatched. Germline V gene sequence: CDR1 GTSNPN, CDR2 SVGIG (reference sequence). The CDR3 sequence: CAWSVIGTDRTEAFF. The CDR3 nucleotides read TGTGCCTGGAGTGTGATCGGGACAGATCGGACTGAAGCTTTCTTT. The variable domain in full, completed from reference TRBV30 and TRBJ1-1, reads SQTIHQWPATLVQPVGSPLSLECTVEGTSNPNLYWYRQAAGRGLQLLFYSVGIGQISSEVPQNLSASRPQDRQFILSSKKLLLSDSGFYLCAWSVIGTDRTEAFFGQGTRLTVV.